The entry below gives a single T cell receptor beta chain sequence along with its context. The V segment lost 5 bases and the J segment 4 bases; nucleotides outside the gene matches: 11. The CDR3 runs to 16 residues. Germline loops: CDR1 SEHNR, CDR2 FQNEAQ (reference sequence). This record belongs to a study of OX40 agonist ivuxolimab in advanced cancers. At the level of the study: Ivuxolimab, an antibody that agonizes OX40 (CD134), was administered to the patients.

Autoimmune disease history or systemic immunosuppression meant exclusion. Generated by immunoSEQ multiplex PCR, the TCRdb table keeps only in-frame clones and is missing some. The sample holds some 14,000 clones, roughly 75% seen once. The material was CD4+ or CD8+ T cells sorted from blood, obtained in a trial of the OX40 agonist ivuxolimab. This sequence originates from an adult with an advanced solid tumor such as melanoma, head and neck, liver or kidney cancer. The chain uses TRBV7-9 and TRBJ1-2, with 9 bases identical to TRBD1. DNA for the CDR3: TGTGCCAGCAGCAGCAGCTCCGGGACAGGGATCTATGGCTACACCTTC. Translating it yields CASSSSSGTGIYGYTF.